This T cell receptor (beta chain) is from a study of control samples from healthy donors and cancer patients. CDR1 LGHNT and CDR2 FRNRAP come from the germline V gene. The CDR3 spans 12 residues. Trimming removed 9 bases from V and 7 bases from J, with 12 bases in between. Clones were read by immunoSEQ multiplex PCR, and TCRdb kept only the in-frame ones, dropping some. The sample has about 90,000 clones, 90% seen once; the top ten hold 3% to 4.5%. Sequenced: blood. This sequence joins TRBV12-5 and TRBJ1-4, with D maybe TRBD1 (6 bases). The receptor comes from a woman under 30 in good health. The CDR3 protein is CASSGTSEKLFF. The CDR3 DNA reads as TGTGCTAGCTCCGGGACATCTGAAAAACTGTTTTTT.